This T cell receptor (beta chain) was identified in a study of T cell responses to AZD1222 COVID-19 vaccine. General study points: As reported, nearly half of all spike-specific TCRs target variant regions that are unmutated. Scientists sampled the repertoires only once the peak T cell response had passed.

TCRdb keeps only in-frame clones here, not all; method: immunoSEQ multiplex PCR. The sample has 90,000 to 130,000 clones, 85% to 90% seen once. Of note for this clone: Its antigen is not known.

Germline trimming cut 6 bases from V and 9 bases from J; bases unmatched to any gene: 14. CDR3 length: 15 residues. In germline, CDR1 is SGHRS, CDR2 YFSETQ. This specimen was peripheral blood, taken on day 0 of AZD1222 vaccination. The clonotype comes from an adult in good health. J is TRBJ2-1 and V is TRBV5-1; TRBD2 agrees at 8 bases. CDR3 nucleotides: TGCGCCAGCATACAAATCGGGGGGGCCCGAAGTGAGCAGTTCTTC. Translated, it gives CASIQIGGARSEQFF.